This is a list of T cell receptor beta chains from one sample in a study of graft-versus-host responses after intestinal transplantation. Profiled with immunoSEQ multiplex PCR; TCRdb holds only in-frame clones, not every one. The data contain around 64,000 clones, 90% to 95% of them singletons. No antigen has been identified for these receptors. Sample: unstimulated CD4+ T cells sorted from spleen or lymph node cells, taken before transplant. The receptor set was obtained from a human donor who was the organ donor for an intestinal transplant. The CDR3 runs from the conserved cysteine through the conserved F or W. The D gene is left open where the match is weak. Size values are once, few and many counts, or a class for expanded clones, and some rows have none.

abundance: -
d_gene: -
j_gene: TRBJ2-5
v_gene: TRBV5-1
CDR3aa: CASSFGVKGEETQYF
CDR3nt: TGCGCCAGCAGCTTTGGGGTGAAGGGGGAAGAGACCCAGTACTTC

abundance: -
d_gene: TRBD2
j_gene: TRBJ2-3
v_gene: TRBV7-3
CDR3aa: CASSSSDSGGGYTQYF
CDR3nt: TGTGCCAGCAGCTCGAGCGATAGCGGGGGGGGATATACGCAGTATTTT

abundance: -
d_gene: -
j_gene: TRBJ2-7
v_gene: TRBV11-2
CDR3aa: CASSLEMGYEQYF
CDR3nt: TGTGCCAGCAGCTTAGAAATGGGGTACGAGCAGTACTTC

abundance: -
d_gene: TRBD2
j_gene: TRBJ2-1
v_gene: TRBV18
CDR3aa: CASSPPGGGRNEQFF
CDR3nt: TGTGCCAGCTCACCCCCGGGCGGGGGGAGAAATGAGCAGTTCTTC

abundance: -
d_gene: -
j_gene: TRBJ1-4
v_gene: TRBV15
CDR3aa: CATSRDPLGRATNEKLFF
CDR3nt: TGTGCCACCAGCAGAGATCCTTTGGGGCGAGCAACTAATGAAAAACTGTTTTTT

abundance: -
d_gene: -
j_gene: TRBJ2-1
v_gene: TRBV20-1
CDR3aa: CSALYNEQFF
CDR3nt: TGCAGTGCCCTTTACAATGAGCAGTTCTTC

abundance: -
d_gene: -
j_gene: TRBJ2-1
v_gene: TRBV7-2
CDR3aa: CASSLNGREQFF
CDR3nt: TGTGCCAGCAGCTTAAACGGGCGTGAGCAGTTCTTC

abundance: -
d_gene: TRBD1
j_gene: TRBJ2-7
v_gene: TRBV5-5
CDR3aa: CASSSGGYEQYF
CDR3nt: TGTGCCAGCAGCTCAGGGGGCTACGAGCAGTACTTC

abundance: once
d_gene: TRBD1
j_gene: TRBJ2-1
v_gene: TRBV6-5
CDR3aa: CASSRGQVYNEQFF
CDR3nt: TGTGCCAGCAGTAGGGGACAGGTTTACAATGAGCAGTTCTTC

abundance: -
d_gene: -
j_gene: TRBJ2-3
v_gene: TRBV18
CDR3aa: CASSPGPSTDTQYF
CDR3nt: TGTGCCAGCTCCCCAGGACCGAGCACAGATACGCAGTATTTT

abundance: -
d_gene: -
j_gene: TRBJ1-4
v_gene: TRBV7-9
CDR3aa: CASSSYTATNEKLFF
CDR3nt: TGTGCCAGCAGCTCATACACAGCAACTAATGAAAAACTGTTTTTT

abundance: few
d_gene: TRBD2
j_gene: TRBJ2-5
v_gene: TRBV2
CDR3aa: CAGRGGRETQYF
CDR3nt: TGTGCCGGACGCGGGGGTCGAGAGACCCAGTACTTC

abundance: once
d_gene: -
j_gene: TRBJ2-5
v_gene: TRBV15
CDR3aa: CATSRGGGGETQYF
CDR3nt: TGTGCCACCAGCAGAGGGGGGGGCGGTGAGACCCAGTACTTC

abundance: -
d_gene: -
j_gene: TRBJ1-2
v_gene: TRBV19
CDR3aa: CASSKRAVDGYTF
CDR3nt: TGTGCCAGTAGTAAAAGGGCAGTAGATGGCTACACCTTC

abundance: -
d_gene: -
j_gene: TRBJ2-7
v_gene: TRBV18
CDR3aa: CASSPQRNYEQYF
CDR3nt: TGTGCCAGCTCACCACAGCGGAACTACGAGCAGTACTTC

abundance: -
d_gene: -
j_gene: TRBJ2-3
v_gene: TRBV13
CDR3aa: CASSLLPREGADTQYF
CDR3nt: TGTGCCAGCAGCTTACTCCCCCGGGAAGGGGCAGATACGCAGTATTTT

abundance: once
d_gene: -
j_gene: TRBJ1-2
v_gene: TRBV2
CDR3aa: CASLGGSGSYGYTF
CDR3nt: TGTGCCAGCTTAGGCGGGTCGGGGAGCTATGGCTACACCTTC

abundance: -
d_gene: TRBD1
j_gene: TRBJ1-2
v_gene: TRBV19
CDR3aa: CASSTPGTGNYGYTF
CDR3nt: TGTGCCAGTAGTACTCCCGGGACAGGGAACTATGGCTACACCTTC

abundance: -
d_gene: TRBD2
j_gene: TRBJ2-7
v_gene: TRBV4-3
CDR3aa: CASSQDLVASGLYEQYF
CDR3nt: TGCGCCAGCAGCCAAGATCTGGTGGCTAGCGGGCTCTACGAGCAGTACTTC

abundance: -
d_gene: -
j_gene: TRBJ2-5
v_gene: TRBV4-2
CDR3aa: CASSQGGLQETQYF
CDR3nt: TGTGCCAGCAGCCAAGGCGGCCTACAAGAGACCCAGTACTTC

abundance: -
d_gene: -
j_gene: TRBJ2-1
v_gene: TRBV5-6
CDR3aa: CASSTGGPLTGEQFF
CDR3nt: TGTGCCAGCAGCACGGGGGGCCCTCTCACTGGTGAGCAGTTCTTC

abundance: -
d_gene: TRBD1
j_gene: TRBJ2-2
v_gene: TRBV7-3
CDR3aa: CASSATGTGLKTGELFF
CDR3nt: TGTGCCAGCAGCGCGACCGGGACAGGGTTAAAAACCGGGGAGCTGTTTTTT

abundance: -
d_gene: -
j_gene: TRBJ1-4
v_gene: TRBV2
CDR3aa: CASSETTELFF
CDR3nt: TGTGCCAGCAGTGAGACGACGGAACTGTTTTTT

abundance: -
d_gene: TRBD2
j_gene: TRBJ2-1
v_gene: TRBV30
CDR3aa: CAWSVGAGGLQEQFF
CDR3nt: TGTGCCTGGAGTGTAGGGGCGGGGGGTCTGCAGGAGCAGTTCTTC

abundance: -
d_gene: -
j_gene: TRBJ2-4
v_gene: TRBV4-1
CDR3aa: CASSQDRGKNIQYF
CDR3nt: TGCGCCAGCAGCCAAGACAGGGGTAAAAACATTCAGTACTTC

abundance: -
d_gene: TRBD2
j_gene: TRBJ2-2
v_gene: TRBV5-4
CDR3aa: CASSLDPAGKGGELFF
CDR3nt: TGTGCCAGCAGCTTGGACCCAGCGGGGAAGGGCGGGGAGCTGTTTTTT